Below, 22 T cell receptor beta chains from the same sample are listed, as sequenced in a study of blood T cell repertoires in COVID-19. Sequencing was performed with immunoSEQ multiplex PCR; in TCRdb, only in-frame clones are kept and a portion is missing. The sample carries around 150,000 clones, roughly 89% recorded once. The material sequenced was peripheral blood. These receptors originate from a woman in her 70s with COVID-19, enrolled during active disease.

The V call is TRBV3-1 (or the pseudogene TRBV3-2), the J call TRBJ2-3; 8 bases align to TRBD2. Germline V gene sequence: CDR1 LGHDT, CDR2 YNNKEL (reference sequence). The V gene end was trimmed by 7 bases and the J gene end by 0 bases; junction bases not matched to a gene: 3. There are 14 residues in the CDR3. DNA for the CDR3: TGTGCCAGCACAAGCGGGGGAAGCACAGATACGCAGTATTTT. Its protein is CASTSGGSTDTQYF.

V is TRBV6-5 and J is TRBJ1-2, with D tentatively TRBD1 (5 bases). Trimming removed 10 bases at V and 7 bases at J, with 16 bases between. The CDR3 is made up of 12 amino acids. Germline CDR1 MNHEY, CDR2 SVGAGI. The CDR3 protein is CATLTGAFGYTF. CDR3 bases: TGTGCCACCTTAACAGGAGCTTTTGGCTACACCTTC.

V is TRBV7-9 and J is TRBJ2-7; 7 bases agree with TRBD1. Germline V CDR1 and CDR2: SEHNR, FQNEAQ (reference sequence). This CDR3 contains 15 residues. V trimming: 5 bases; J trimming: 0 bases; junction bases outside the gene matches: 7. The CDR3 bases are TGTGCCAGCAGCCCCCGGACAGGAGACTCCTACGAGCAGTACTTC. It specifies CASSPRTGDSYEQYF. Complete variable domain (other parts from reference TRBV7-9 and TRBJ2-7): DTGVSQNPRHKITKRGQNVTFRCDPISEHNRLYWYRQTLGQGPEFLTYFQNEAQLEKSRLLSDRFSAERPKGSFSTLEIQRTEQGDSAMYLCASSPRTGDSYEQYFGPGTRLTVT.

V gene TRBV3-1 (or the pseudogene TRBV3-2) combines with J gene TRBJ2-7, with 7 bases matching TRBD1. The V and J ends lost 0 bases and 12 bases, in that order; junction bases with no gene match: 5. Germline CDR1 and CDR2: LGHDT and YNNKEL (reference sequence). CDR3 size: 12 residues. The CDR3 sequence is CASSQDDRAMYF. The CDR3 DNA sequence: TGTGCCAGCAGCCAAGATGACAGGGCTATGTACTTC.

The rearrangement joins TRBV6-5 to TRBJ1-5; 7 nucleotides align to TRBD1. This CDR3 region has 14 residues. The germline V gene encodes CDR1 MNHEY and CDR2 SVGAGI. After removal of 5 bases from V and 4 bases from J, the junction contained 5 bases not matched to a gene. The CDR3 loop reads CASSKTGSNQPQHF. DNA for the CDR3: TGTGCCAGCAGTAAGACAGGGTCAAATCAGCCCCAGCATTTT.

This rearrangement joins TRBV19 to TRBJ1-1; 10 bases are a match to TRBD1. Trimming removed 7 bases from V and 7 bases from J; junction bases left unmatched: 6. CDR3 length equals 13 residues. CDR1 is LNHDA and CDR2 is SQIVND in the germline V gene (reference sequence). The CDR3 coding sequence is TGTGCCAGTATGGGACAGGGGTTGAATGAAGCTTTCTTT. Translating it yields CASMGQGLNEAFF.

The V and J genes are TRBV30 and TRBJ1-5, with TRBD1 matching over 7 bases. V was clipped by 6 bases and J by 6 bases; unmatched bases: 8. This CDR3 is 13 amino acids long. Germline CDR1 reads GTSNPN; CDR2 reads SVGIG (reference sequence). In DNA, the CDR3 is TGTGCCTGTGACAGGGAATTGGGTCAGCCCCAGCATTTT. Translated: CACDRELGQPQHF.

The rearrangement links TRBV7-8 to TRBJ1-3, with 7 positions matching TRBD1. V lost 5 bases, J lost 2 bases, and 6 bases stayed unmatched. The CDR3 totals 15 residues. The germline V gene encodes CDR1 SGHVS and CDR2 FQNEAQ. CDR3 nucleotide sequence: TGTGCCAGCAGCGCCGGACAGGTTACTGGAAACACCATATATTTT. It codes for CASSAGQVTGNTIYF.

The rearrangement links TRBV5-1 to TRBJ1-4; 8 bases align to TRBD1. This CDR3 comprises 16 residues. V gave up 4 bases and J gave up 4 bases; unmatched junction bases: 9. CDR1 is SGHRS and CDR2 is YFSETQ in the germline V gene. The CDR3 DNA reads as TGCGCCAGCAGCCCCGACAGGGGTTACTATAATGAAAAACTGTTTTTT. Its translation: CASSPDRGYYNEKLFF.

The V call is TRBV2, the J call TRBJ2-5; D possibly corresponds to TRBD1 (5 bases). V lost 8 bases to trimming and J lost 1 base, with 5 bases between them. The germline gives CDR1 SNHLY, CDR2 FYNNEI. There are 11 residues in the CDR3. CDR3 loop: CASDSQETQYF. CDR3 bases: TGTGCCAGCGACAGCCAAGAGACCCAGTACTTC.

V gene TRBV23-1 combines with J gene TRBJ1-6; possibly TRBD1 for D (6 bases). TRBV23-1 is placed among ORFs of uncertain function. The CDR3 length is 19 residues. V was clipped by 3 bases and J by 6 bases, with 24 bases between them. CDR3: CASSQSPGHAFGVNSPLHF. In nucleotides, the CDR3 is TGCGCCAGCAGTCAGTCGCCGGGACACGCTTTCGGGGTTAATTCACCCCTCCACTTT.

The chain recombines TRBV9 with TRBJ2-1; 10 nucleotides match TRBD1. V trimming: 4 bases; J trimming: 5 bases; junction bases outside the gene matches: 9. This CDR3 contains 16 residues. Germline values: CDR1 SGDLS, CDR2 YYNGEE. The CDR3 sequence: CASSPSGTGVHNEQFF. CDR3 sequence (DNA): TGTGCCAGCAGCCCGTCCGGGACAGGGGTCCACAATGAGCAGTTCTTC.

This chain links TRBV13 with TRBJ1-2; 7 bases align to TRBD1. The CDR3 loop spans 12 amino acids. Looked up from germline, CDR1 is PRHDT and CDR2 is FYEKMQ (reference sequence). With V trimmed by 7 bases and J by 3 bases, 2 bases remained unmatched. The CDR3 region is CASTGTDYGYTF. The CDR3 DNA reads as TGTGCCAGCACCGGGACAGACTATGGCTACACCTTC.

This chain links TRBV5-6 with TRBJ2-1; 9 bases match TRBD2. The ends lost 3 bases at V and 8 bases at J; junction bases unmatched: 6. Germline loops: CDR1 SGHDT, CDR2 YYEEEE. This CDR3 contains 14 residues. The DNA of the CDR3 is TGTGCCAGCAGCTGGGCCGGGACTAGCCATGAGCAGTTCTTC. Its protein is CASSWAGTSHEQFF.

This clone has a count of ten or more. V gene TRBV28 combines with J gene TRBJ1-5; D is ambiguous. This CDR3 has 13 amino acids. The germline CDR1 and CDR2 sequences are MDHEN and SYDVKM. With 7 bases removed from V and 10 bases from J, the gap between germline ends came to 17 bases. The CDR3 region has the DNA TGTGCCAGCACCAGCGGGTGGACCCAACCCCAGCATTTT. Its translation is CASTSGWTQPQHF.

This chain links TRBV7-8 with TRBJ1-1; D is unclear. CDR1 and CDR2 from the germline V gene are SGHVS and FQNEAQ. The CDR3 sequence is 15 residues long. V was pared by 3 bases and J by 0 bases, with 11 bases between. The CDR3: CASSFRVDMNTEAFF. CDR3 sequence (DNA): TGTGCCAGCAGCTTTCGGGTAGATATGAACACTGAAGCTTTCTTT.

The rearrangement joins TRBV19 to TRBJ1-2; D gene ambiguous. CDR1 LNHDA and CDR2 SQIVND come from the germline V gene (reference sequence). V was shortened by 7 bases and J by 6 bases, with 6 bases between the two germline ends. This CDR3 contains 10 residues. This CDR3 is CASKDNGYTF. The CDR3 DNA is TGTGCCAGTAAAGACAATGGCTACACCTTC.

J is TRBJ1-6 and V is TRBV9; 10 bases are shared with TRBD1. This CDR3 has 17 amino acids. Per germline, CDR1 SGDLS and CDR2 YYNGEE. After removal of 3 bases from V and 4 bases from J, the junction contained 7 bases not matched to a gene. CDR3 DNA sequence: TGTGCCAGCAGCGATGGGACAGGGGCGATATATAATTCACCCCTCCACTTT. Translation gives CASSDGTGAIYNSPLHF.

V and J are TRBV18 and TRBJ2-5, with TRBD1 as a possible D gene (6 bases). CDR3 length: 15 amino acids. Germline V gives CDR1 KGHSH, CDR2 LQKENI. With 2 bases removed from V and 1 base from J, the gap between germline ends came to 11 bases. The CDR3 DNA follows: TGTGCCAGCTCACCAGTGACAGGCCTCCAAGAGACCCAGTACTTC. Amino acids: CASSPVTGLQETQYF.

Regarding this clone: Other DNA sequences in this sample translate to the same CDR3. V and J are TRBV7-9 and TRBJ1-5; 10 nucleotides align to TRBD1. In germline, CDR1 is SEHNR, CDR2 FQNEAQ (reference sequence). The CDR3 contains 16 residues. With 5 bases clipped from V and 2 bases from J, the junction kept 6 bases outside the gene matches. CDR3 coding DNA: TGTGCCAGCAGCCCTGGGACAGGGGACGGCAATCAGCCCCAGCATTTT. Its protein is CASSPGTGDGNQPQHF. The full variable domain, in which reference TRBV7-9 and TRBJ1-5 provide the parts outside the CDR3, is DTGVSQNPRHKITKRGQNVTFRCDPISEHNRLYWYRQTLGQGPEFLTYFQNEAQLEKSRLLSDRFSAERPKGSFSTLEIQRTEQGDSAMYLCASSPGTGDGNQPQHFGDGTRLSIL.

This clone was seen only a few times. The genes are TRBV9 and TRBJ2-5; 12 bases agree with TRBD1. The CDR3 consists of 16 residues. V lost 2 bases to trimming and J lost 4 bases; unmatched junction nucleotides: 6. CDR1 is SGDLS and CDR2 is YYNGEE in the germline V gene. The CDR3 here is CASSVAGTGGIETQYF. DNA for the CDR3: TGTGCCAGCAGCGTCGCCGGGACAGGGGGCATAGAGACCCAGTACTTC.

The genes are TRBV6-5 and TRBJ2-2; TRBD1 is a possible D gene (6 bases). The CDR3 has 13 residues. V lost 6 bases and J 7 bases, leaving 12 bases between the germline ends. The germline V gene encodes CDR1 MNHEY and CDR2 SVGAGI. The CDR3 region has the DNA TGTGCCAGCAGCAAAAACAGGGACGGGGAGCTGTTTTTT. Protein sequence: CASSKNRDGELFF.